The clone carrying this T cell receptor (beta chain) was seen more than once but under ten times. Its target is not known. TCRdb itself ran the 5' RACE reads through MiXCR, one entry per CDR3 protein. The sample consists of 400,000 to 550,000 distinct CDR3 sequences, 20% to 25% of them appearing once. These data come from a study of identical twins. Findings and limits, study-wide: Analyses of zero insertions could be partly confounded by invariant MAIT and iNKT cells. Weaker excess twin sharing was seen among beta out-of-frame sequences.

This same sample was also taken into another study, of T cells expressing NK-cell markers. Turning to that study: These clonotypes additionally ranked first within the CD3+CD56-NKG2C+ fraction of a few donors.

This receptor was identified in a woman aged 18-30 years in good health. The sequencing sample was made of CD4+ T cells sorted from blood.

DNA of the CDR3: TGCAGTGCTAGAGATGAGGGACCTGGAAACACCATATATTTT. It codes for CSARDEGPGNTIYF. This chain links TRBV20-1 with TRBJ1-3, with D tentatively TRBD1 (5 bases). Germline V lookup: CDR1 DFQATT, CDR2 SNEGSKA (reference sequence). There are 14 residues in the CDR3. Deletions cut 0 bases from V and 2 bases from J, with 8 bases between.